The 2 T cell receptor beta chains presented below share a single source sample, sequenced in a study of T cell repertoires in cytomegalovirus infection. Via MiXCR, TCRdb re-called the reads, giving one row per CDR3 protein. Altogether a few hundred thousand distinct CDR3 sequences are present, roughly 9.5% being singletons, with the ten largest covering about 4.5%. Sequenced sample: PBMCs. These receptor sequences come from a human donor in good health (CMV status not recorded). Some clones in this sample may be carry-over from other donors' samples.

This clonotype came up a few times. The chain carries TRBV4-2 and TRBJ2-1, with D perhaps TRBD2 (6 bases). Trimming left V 4 bases short and J 7 bases short, with 14 bases between. Per germline, CDR1 LGHNA and CDR2 YNFKEQ. The CDR3 totals 14 residues. The CDR3 sequence: CASSPGLLMNEQFF. CDR3 nucleotide sequence: TGTGCCAGCAGCCCGGGACTCCTGATGAATGAGCAGTTCTTC.

This clonotype was recorded many times. The chain uses TRBV7-2 and TRBJ2-5; TRBD2 aligns across 13 bases. The CDR3 is 24 residues long. Unmatched junction bases numbered 27, after V lost 0 bases and J lost 5 bases. Per the germline V gene, CDR1 is SGHTA and CDR2 is FQGNSA. The CDR3: CASSLAIFRSTSGGAGLFLETQYF. In nucleotides, the CDR3 is TGTGCCAGCAGCTTAGCTATATTTCGGTCAACTAGCGGGGGGGCCGGTTTATTCCTTGAGACCCAGTACTTC.